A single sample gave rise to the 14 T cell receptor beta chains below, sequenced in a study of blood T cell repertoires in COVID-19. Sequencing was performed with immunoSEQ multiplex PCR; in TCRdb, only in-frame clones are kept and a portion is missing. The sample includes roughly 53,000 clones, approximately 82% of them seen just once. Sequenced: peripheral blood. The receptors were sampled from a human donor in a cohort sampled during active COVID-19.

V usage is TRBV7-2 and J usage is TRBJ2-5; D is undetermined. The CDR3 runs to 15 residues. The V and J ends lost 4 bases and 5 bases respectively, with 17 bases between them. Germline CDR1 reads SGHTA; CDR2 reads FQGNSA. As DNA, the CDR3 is TGTGCCAGCAGCTCTCCTTTGGCCGGCAGGGAGACCCAGTACTTC. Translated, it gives CASSSPLAGRETQYF.

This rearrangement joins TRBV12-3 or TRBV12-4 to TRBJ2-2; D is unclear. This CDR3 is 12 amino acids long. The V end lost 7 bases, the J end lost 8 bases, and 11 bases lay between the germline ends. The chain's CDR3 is CASNSPGGELFF. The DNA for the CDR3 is TGTGCCAGCAACTCGCCAGGTGGGGAGCTGTTTTTT.

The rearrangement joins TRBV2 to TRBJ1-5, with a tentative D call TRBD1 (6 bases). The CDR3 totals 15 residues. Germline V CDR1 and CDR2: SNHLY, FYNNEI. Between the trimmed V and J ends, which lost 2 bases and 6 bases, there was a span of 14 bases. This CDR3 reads CASSEYRAGGQPQHF. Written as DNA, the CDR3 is TGTGCCAGCAGTGAATACAGGGCTGGGGGTCAGCCCCAGCATTTT.

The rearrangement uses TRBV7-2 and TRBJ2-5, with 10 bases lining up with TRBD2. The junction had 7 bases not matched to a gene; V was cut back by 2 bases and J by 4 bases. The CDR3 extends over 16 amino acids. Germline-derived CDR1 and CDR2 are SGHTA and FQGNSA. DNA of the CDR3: TGTGCCAGCAGCTTAATGGGTAGCGGGGGGCCAGAGACCCAGTACTTC. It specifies CASSLMGSGGPETQYF.

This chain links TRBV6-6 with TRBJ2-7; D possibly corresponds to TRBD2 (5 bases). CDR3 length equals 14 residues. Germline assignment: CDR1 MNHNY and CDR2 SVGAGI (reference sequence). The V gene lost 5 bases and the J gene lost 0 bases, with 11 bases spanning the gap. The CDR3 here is CASSRVEGSYEQYF. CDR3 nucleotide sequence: TGTGCCAGCAGTAGAGTAGAGGGCTCCTACGAGCAGTACTTC.

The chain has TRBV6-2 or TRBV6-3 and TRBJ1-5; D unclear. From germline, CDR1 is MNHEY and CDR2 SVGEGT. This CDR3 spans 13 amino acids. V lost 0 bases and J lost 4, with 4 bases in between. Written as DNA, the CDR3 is TGTGCCAGCAGTTACTCAACAAATCAGCCCCAGCATTTT. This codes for CASSYSTNQPQHF.

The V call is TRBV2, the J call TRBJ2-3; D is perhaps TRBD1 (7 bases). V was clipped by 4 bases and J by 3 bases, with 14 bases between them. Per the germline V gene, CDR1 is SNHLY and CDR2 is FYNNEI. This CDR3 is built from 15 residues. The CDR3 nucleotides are TGTGCCAGCAGTGTGCGACAGGGAGGTACAGATACGCAGTATTTT. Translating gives CASSVRQGGTDTQYF. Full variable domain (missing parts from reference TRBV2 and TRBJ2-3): EPEVTQTPSHQVTQMGQEVILRCVPISNHLYFYWYRQILGQKVEFLVSFYNNEISEKSEIFDDQFSVERPDGSNFTLKIRSTKLEDSAMYFCASSVRQGGTDTQYFGPGTRLTVL.

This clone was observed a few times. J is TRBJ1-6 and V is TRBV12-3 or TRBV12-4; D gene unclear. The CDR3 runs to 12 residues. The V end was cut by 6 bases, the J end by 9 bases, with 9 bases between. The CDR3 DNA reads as TGTGCCAGCAGGGCAGGTAGTTCACCCCTCCACTTT. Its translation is CASRAGSSPLHF.

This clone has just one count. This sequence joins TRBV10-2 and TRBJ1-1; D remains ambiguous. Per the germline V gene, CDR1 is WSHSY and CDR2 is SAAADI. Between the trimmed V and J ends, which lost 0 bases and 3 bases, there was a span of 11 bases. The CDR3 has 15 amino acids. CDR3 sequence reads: CASSESPGMDTEAFF. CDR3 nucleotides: TGCGCCAGCAGTGAGTCACCGGGGATGGACACTGAAGCTTTCTTT.

The CDR3 DNA follows: TGTGCCTGGAGTGGGGACAGGAAAGCCAAAAACATTCAGTACTTC. This encodes CAWSGDRKAKNIQYF. This chain uses TRBV30 with TRBJ2-4; TRBD1 aligns across 8 bases. The CDR3 length is 15 residues. Germline CDR1 GTSNPN, CDR2 SVGIG (reference sequence). The trim removed 1 base at V and 0 bases at J, leaving 2 bases unmatched.

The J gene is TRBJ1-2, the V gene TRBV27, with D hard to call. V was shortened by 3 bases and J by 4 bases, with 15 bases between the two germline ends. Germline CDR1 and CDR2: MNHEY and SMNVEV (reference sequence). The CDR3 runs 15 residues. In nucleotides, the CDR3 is TGTGCCAGCAGTTTGATCCAACAGAATTTCTATGGCTACACCTTC. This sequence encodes CASSLIQQNFYGYTF.

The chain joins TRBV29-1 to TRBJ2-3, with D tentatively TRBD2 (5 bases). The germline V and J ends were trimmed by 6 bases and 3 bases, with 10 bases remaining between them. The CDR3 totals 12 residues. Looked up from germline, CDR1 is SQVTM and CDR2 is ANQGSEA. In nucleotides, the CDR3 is TGCAGCGTCAAACTAGGGACAGATACGCAGTATTTT. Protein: CSVKLGTDTQYF.

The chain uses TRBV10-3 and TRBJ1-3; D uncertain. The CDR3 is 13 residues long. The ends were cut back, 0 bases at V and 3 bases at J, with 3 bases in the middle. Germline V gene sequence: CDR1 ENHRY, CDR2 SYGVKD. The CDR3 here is CAISESLGNTIYF. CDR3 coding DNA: TGTGCCATCAGTGAGTCTCTTGGAAACACCATATATTTT.

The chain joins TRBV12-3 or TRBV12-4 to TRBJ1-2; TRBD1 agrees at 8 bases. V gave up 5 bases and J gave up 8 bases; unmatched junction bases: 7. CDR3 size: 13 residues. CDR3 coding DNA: TGTGCCAGCAGTGTGGACAGGGCAAGGGGCTACACCTTC. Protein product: CASSVDRARGYTF.